The T cell receptor beta chain described here comes from a study of graft-versus-host responses after intestinal transplantation (dated by TCRdb to about 2021). Looking at the study overall: The transplants that recipients received were multivisceral, liver-intestinal, or isolated intestinal. A cohort of around 25 intestinal transplant recipients, including one retransplant, was enrolled, and 3 patients lacking pretransplant specimens were excluded. Graft-versus-host and host-versus-graft alloreactive T cell clones were tracked in the graft, circulation and bone marrow after intestinal transplantation using bulk TCR-beta CDR3 sequencing. Rather than being sequenced by the commercial service, samples from a few later patients were sequenced in-house on an Illumina MiSeq and processed with MiXCR. To identify alloreactive clones, pre-transplant mixed lymphocyte reaction products were sequenced and compared with unstimulated pre-transplant donor and recipient T cells. A peak of at least 4% donor T cells among recipient peripheral blood mononuclear cells was the definition used for donor T cell macrochimerism. Anti-thymocyte globulin induction was given to all recipients, followed by maintenance tacrolimus and steroids for 2 to 4 years.

Counted from cysteine to phenylalanine, this CDR3 has 10 amino acids. Only the CDR3 portion is preserved as DNA: 30 bases, with reading frame beginning at the first base. Overall results and qualifications from the work: Conclusions were limited by the relatively low number and heterogeneity of intestinal transplant patients. GvH clones were detected in recipient bone marrow, and some of these GvH clones were observed earlier in ileal mucosa or blood, consistent with an intestinal mucosal origin. High GvH to HvG T cell clonal ratios were observed in the allografts of patients with donor T cell macrochimerism. Early after transplant, declines in HvG clones were associated with peak levels of circulating GvH clones.

Worth noting for this clone: What antigen it recognizes has not been identified. No clone much larger than this one lies a single base away; base qualities are absent.

Library creation used the immunoSEQ multiplex PCR assay. For most patients, genomic DNA was isolated with the Qiagen DNeasy Blood and Tissue Kit and shipped frozen to Adaptive Biotechnologies for TCR sequencing. For most patients, high-throughput TCR-beta CDR3 sequencing of genomic DNA was performed by Adaptive Biotechnologies. The source study handled its data this way. Adaptive's ImmunoSEQ software supplied the TCR sequencing data for around 19 patients, while MiXCR and VDJtools were used to process a few other patients. To correct CD4 versus CD8 sorting errors, sequences present in both subsets at a frequency ratio below 5:1 were removed. CDR3 nucleotide sequences shared between donor and recipient were removed because the origin of such sequences could not be assigned. To be classed as alloreactive, a clone needed at least 2-fold expansion over unstimulated cells and a minimum CFSE-low frequency of 0.002% (template counts) or 0.001% (read counts). Clones detected in sequenced pre-transplant spleen, lymph node, or MLR CFSE-low populations of the donor or recipient were defined as mappable. Cumulative frequency of alloreactive clones was calculated as a percentage of all sequences weighted by copy number. TCRdb retrieved this table from immuneACCESS and kept in-frame rearrangements only. Not all clones are present; in checked studies, unresolved V genes account for under half, and no reason is known for the remainder. The D gene and trimming were derived from the DNA, and the V and J assignments and clone size from that table. The sample table shows roughly 120,000 clones, and approximately 93% are seen once. The top ten hold roughly 1% of the sample.

The time point label on this specimen signifies: cells obtained before transplantation from donor or recipient. CD3+CD4+ and CD3+CD8+ populations were FACS-sorted from unstimulated pre-transplant donor and recipient cells taken from spleen or lymph nodes. The sample consisted of unstimulated CD8+ T cells sorted from spleen or lymph node cells, taken before transplant. This sequence was found in a human donor who was the organ donor for an intestinal transplant. The V gene is TRBV21-1 and the J gene is TRBJ1-2. TRBV21-1 is reported as a pseudogene. CDR3 loop: CASPNYGYTF. The base sequence is TGTGCCAGCCCCAACTATGGCTACACCTTC.